Listed below are T cell receptor beta chains from one sample, sequenced in a study of metastatic and nonmetastatic thyroid tumors. From the PCR reads, TCRdb re-called clones with MiXCR. The table lists 15,000 to 20,000 clones, under 25% of them singletons. Sequenced input: adjacent normal tissue. These receptor sequences come from a female donor with papillary thyroid cancer or a benign thyroid nodule (not recorded which). Some clones in this sample may be carry-over from other donors' samples. Both conserved end residues are part of each CDR3. A D gene is named only where the DNA matches it firmly. A clone size is listed for some rows: how often the clone was seen (once, few, many), or a class if it is expanded.

abundance | j_gene | v_gene | d_gene | CDR3nt | CDR3aa
. | TRBJ2-1 | TRBV18 | . | TGTGCCAGCTCACCCCAGGGGGGGGAGAATGAGCAGTTCTTC | CASSPQGGENEQFF
. | TRBJ2-5 | TRBV24-1 | . | TGTGCCACCAGTGATTCCAGGAGGGCGGAGACCCAGTACTTC | CATSDSRRAETQYF
many | TRBJ2-7 | TRBV2 | TRBD2 | TGTGCCAGCAGTGGGACTAGCGGCGAGCAGTACTTC | CASSGTSGEQYF
. | TRBJ1-1 | TRBV12-3/TRBV12-4 | TRBD1 | TGTGCCAGCAGGACTACAGGGGGGAGCACTCAAGCTTTCTTT | CASRTTGGSTQAFF
few | TRBJ2-1 | TRBV24-1 | TRBD2 | TGTGCCACCAGTGATCCTAGCGGGGGGGTCGGCAATGAGCAGTTCTTC | CATSDPSGGVGNEQFF
. | TRBJ1-1 | TRBV20-1 | TRBD1 | TGCAGTGCTAGAAACAGGGGCCGAGACACTGAAGCTTTCTTT | CSARNRGRDTEAFF
few | TRBJ2-1 | TRBV28 | TRBD2 | TGTGCCAGCAAGATGCGGGAGAACTCCTACAATGAGCAGTTCTTC | CASKMRENSYNEQFF
. | TRBJ1-3 | TRBV15 | . | TGTGCCACCAGCAGAGTTAGGGGAAACACCATATATTTT | CATSRVRGNTIYF
few | TRBJ1-5 | TRBV20-1 | . | TGCAGTGCTACCTCAGAAGCTAGCAATCAGCCCCAGCATTTT | CSATSEASNQPQHF
few | TRBJ2-3 | TRBV6-2/TRBV6-3 | . | TGTGCCAGCAGTTACAGGTGGAATACGCAGTATTTT | CASSYRWNTQYF
. | TRBJ2-1 | TRBV11-2 | . | TGTGCCAGCAGCTTAGAGGCGGGTTCCTACAATGAGCAGTTCTTC | CASSLEAGSYNEQFF
. | TRBJ2-3 | TRBV20-1 | TRBD2 | TGCAGTGCAAAGACTAGCGGGAGTGGTACGCAGTATTTT | CSAKTSGSGTQYF
once | TRBJ2-1 | TRBV7-2 | . | TGTGCCAGCAGCTTAGGACCCCAGGGTGAGCAGTTCTTC | CASSLGPQGEQFF
. | TRBJ2-3 | TRBV6-4 | TRBD1 | TGTGCCAGCAGTGCGGGACAGGCTAGCACAGATACGCAGTATTTT | CASSAGQASTDTQYF
. | TRBJ2-7 | TRBV18 | TRBD1 | TGTGCCAGCTCATCCATGGACAGGGGCCTCTACGAGCAGTACTTC | CASSSMDRGLYEQYF
. | TRBJ1-1 | TRBV20-1 | . | TGCAGTGCACATTGGCAGGGGTCCACTGAAGCTTTCTTT | CSAHWQGSTEAFF
. | TRBJ2-3 | TRBV29-1 | . | TGCAGCGTTGAAGACGGGGTTTTAGGGCTTAGCACAGATACGCAGTATTTT | CSVEDGVLGLSTDTQYF
few | TRBJ2-2 | TRBV28 | . | TGTGCCATCAGTTTACGAGCCGGGAGAGGGGAGCTGTTTTTT | CAISLRAGRGELFF
large | TRBJ2-1 | TRBV29-1 | . | TGCAGCGTTGAAGGCCACGGGTTGCGCGTGACCTACAATGAGCAGTTCTTC | CSVEGHGLRVTYNEQFF
. | TRBJ1-1 | TRBV30 | . | TGTGCCTGGAGTCTTGGGATGAACACTGAAGCTTTCTTT | CAWSLGMNTEAFF
few | TRBJ2-1 | TRBV6-2/TRBV6-3 | TRBD2 | TGTGCCAGCAGTTCTACGGGACTATCGGAGAAGCAGTTCTTC | CASSSTGLSEKQFF
few | TRBJ1-2 | TRBV6-1 | . | TGTGCCAGCAGTGAGGGGGACAATAACTATGGCTACACCTTC | CASSEGDNNYGYTF
few | TRBJ2-7 | TRBV20-1 | TRBD2 | TGCAGTGCTAGGCCGGGACTACAATCCTACGAGCAGTACTTC | CSARPGLQSYEQYF
. | TRBJ1-4 | TRBV7-9 | TRBD1 | TGTGCCAGCAGCTTGCGGTCGGGACAGCATGAAAAACTGTTTTTT | CASSLRSGQHEKLFF
. | TRBJ2-1 | TRBV11-2 | TRBD2 | TGTGCCAGCAGCTTCCCCCGTAGCGGGAGCTCCTACAATGAGCAGTTCTTC | CASSFPRSGSSYNEQFF
. | TRBJ2-1 | TRBV6-5 | . | TGTGCCAGCAGTTATTCTAGCCATCAGGCGCATGAGCAGTTCTTC | CASSYSSHQAHEQFF
. | TRBJ2-5 | TRBV11-2 | TRBD1 | TGTGCCAGCAGCGCAGGGACAGTCGTCCGGGAGACCCAGTACTTC | CASSAGTVVRETQYF
. | TRBJ2-7 | TRBV4-1 | TRBD1 | TGCGCCAGCAGCCAAGACTCGGGGACAGGTGCCTACGAGCAGTACTTC | CASSQDSGTGAYEQYF
. | TRBJ2-1 | TRBV28 | TRBD1 | TGTGCCAGCAGCCAGAACGACAGGGTGTTCTACAATGAGCAGTTCTTC | CASSQNDRVFYNEQFF
few | TRBJ2-7 | TRBV15 | . | TGTGCCACCAGCAGCGTGAACACTGACTCTGGGCAGCAGTACTTC | CATSSVNTDSGQQYF
few | TRBJ2-3 | TRBV6-6 | TRBD2 | TGTGCCAGCAGTGACTCCGGGACTAGCTGCACAGATACGCAGTATTTT | CASSDSGTSCTDTQYF
few | TRBJ2-2 | TRBV12-3/TRBV12-4 | . | TGTGCCAGCAGTAGCGGGTACGACACCGGGGAGCTGTTTTTT | CASSSGYDTGELFF
. | TRBJ1-3 | TRBV14 | . | TGTGCCAGCAGCCAACCTGGGGAGGATAGCACCATATATTTT | CASSQPGEDSTIYF
few | TRBJ1-2 | TRBV6-2/TRBV6-3 | . | TGTGCCAGCAGTTACGGGAACAGGGTGGACTATGGCTACACCTTC | CASSYGNRVDYGYTF
. | TRBJ2-2 | TRBV24-1 | TRBD1 | TGTGCCACCAGTCCCCGGGACAGATACACCGGGGAGCTGTTTTTT | CATSPRDRYTGELFF
. | TRBJ2-2 | TRBV11-2 | . | TGTGCCAGCAGTCCCGGACGGATGACCGGGGAGCTGTTTTTT | CASSPGRMTGELFF
many | TRBJ2-6 | TRBV4-1 | . | TGCGCCAGCAGCCAAGATCCCTCTGGGGCCAACGTCCTGACTTTC | CASSQDPSGANVLTF
. | TRBJ2-5 | TRBV6-1 | . | TGTGCCAGCAGTGAAGGTGTCGTAGGGCAAGAGACCCAGTACTTC | CASSEGVVGQETQYF
. | TRBJ1-6 | TRBV6-1 | . | TGTGCCAGCGGAAAGGGGGATAATTCACCCCTCCACTTT | CASGKGDNSPLHF
. | TRBJ1-3 | TRBV6-6 | . | TGTGCCAGCAGTTACTCGTATAATTCTGGAAACACCATATATTTT | CASSYSYNSGNTIYF
. | TRBJ1-2 | TRBV28 | TRBD1 | TGTGCCAGCAGTGGACAGGGACCAGCGTTGGGCTACACCTTC | CASSGQGPALGYTF
. | TRBJ2-2 | TRBV6-1 | . | TGTGCCAGCAGGAATCAACCGCTACGGGCCGGGGAGCTGTTTTTT | CASRNQPLRAGELFF
. | TRBJ2-7 | TRBV5-1 | TRBD2 | TGCGCCAGCAGTAGCTCTAGCGGGAGTCTGTACGAGCAGTACTTC | CASSSSSGSLYEQYF
few | TRBJ2-7 | TRBV18 | TRBD2 | TGTGCCAGCTCACCACCGGGACTAGCTCGCTACGAGCAGTACTTC | CASSPPGLARYEQYF
. | TRBJ1-2 | TRBV20-1 | . | TGCAGTGCTAGACGACTCCGCCGGTATGGCTACACCTTC | CSARRLRRYGYTF
many | TRBJ1-1 | TRBV5-4 | . | TGTGCCAGCAGCTTACTAGTTGGCCAGGGGAACACTGAAGCTTTCTTT | CASSLLVGQGNTEAFF
. | TRBJ1-1 | TRBV2 | . | TGTGCCAGCAGTCTGACGAGAACTGAAGCTTTCTTT | CASSLTRTEAFF
. | TRBJ1-2 | TRBV29-1 | TRBD1 | TGCAGCGTCTCCCGGGACAGCTATGGCTACACCTTC | CSVSRDSYGYTF
. | TRBJ2-1 | TRBV27 | . | TGTGCCAGCAGTTTAGGGGCAGGGGTCTCCTACAATGAGCAGTTCTTC | CASSLGAGVSYNEQFF
. | TRBJ1-6 | TRBV20-1 | . | TGCAGTGCTGCCATCGGGGCCCGCTCCTATAATTCACCCCTCCACTTT | CSAAIGARSYNSPLHF
. | TRBJ1-4 | TRBV12-3/TRBV12-4 | TRBD1 | TGTGCCAGCAGTTTCAGGGGGGGTGGAGAAAAACTGTTTTTT | CASSFRGGGEKLFF
. | TRBJ1-2 | TRBV5-1 | . | TGCGCCAGCAGCCCGGGGACGGGTCTTTATGGCTACACCTTC | CASSPGTGLYGYTF
few | TRBJ2-7 | TRBV24-1 | TRBD1 | TGTGCCACCCTCTGGACAGGGGAAAGCGAGCAGTACTTC | CATLWTGESEQYF
once | TRBJ1-2 | TRBV18 | . | TGTGCCAGCTCACCCCGGGACACTCTCTATGGCTACACCTTC | CASSPRDTLYGYTF
few | TRBJ2-5 | TRBV6-2/TRBV6-3 | TRBD2 | TGTGCCAGCAGTTACGTGGGCGGGAGAGAGACCCAGTACTTC | CASSYVGGRETQYF
. | TRBJ1-1 | TRBV27 | . | TGTGCCAGCACCCCGCGCGGAGGGAGAAACACTGAAGCTTTCTTT | CASTPRGGRNTEAFF
. | TRBJ2-4 | TRBV6-2/TRBV6-3 | TRBD1 | TGTGCCAGCAGTACGGGACAGGTAGCCAAAAACATTCAGTACTTC | CASSTGQVAKNIQYF
. | TRBJ1-1 | TRBV6-1 | . | TGTGCCAGCAGTGAGGGGGGGGACACTGAAGCTTTCTTT | CASSEGGDTEAFF